Listed below are T cell receptor beta chains from one sample, sequenced in a study of immune cell composition in non-small cell lung cancer. Method: immunoSEQ multiplex PCR; TCRdb's copy keeps in-frame clones and lacks some. The table has approximately 1,500 clones, about 77% seen once. This sample was shared with a second study, whose subject was CD4 T cells in lung cancer.

Sequenced input: lung tumor tissue. The origin of the receptors is a human donor with non-small cell lung cancer. The CDR3 runs from the conserved cysteine through the conserved F or W. A D gene is named only where the DNA matches it firmly. Clone size appears in some rows only: once, few, many, or a class for an expanded clone.

v_call	j_call	d_call	clone_size	cdr3_nt	cdr3_aa
TRBV7-2	TRBJ2-1	NA	NA	TGTGCCAGCAGCTCCGCCACGGTACCCTACAATGAGCAGTTCTTC	CASSSATVPYNEQFF
TRBV5-1	TRBJ2-1	TRBD2	NA	TGCGCCAGCAGCCGCGGGGGGAGCTCCTACAATGAGCAGTTCTTC	CASSRGGSSYNEQFF
TRBV4-2	TRBJ2-3	TRBD2	NA	TGTGCCAGCAGCCGGCGGGGGGCGAGTGGAATTGATACGCAGTATTTT	CASSRRGASGIDTQYF
TRBV9	TRBJ2-2	TRBD1	NA	TGTGCCAGCGGAGACAGGGGAATTCCCGGGGAGCTGTTTTTT	CASGDRGIPGELFF
TRBV7-9	TRBJ2-3	TRBD2	NA	TGTGCCAGCAGCCCCCCCTACGGGACTAGCGGCGCAGATACGCAGTATTTT	CASSPPYGTSGADTQYF
TRBV5-1	TRBJ1-2	NA	once	TGCGCCAGCAGCCCGCAAGACTACTATGGCTACACCTTC	CASSPQDYYGYTF
TRBV9	TRBJ2-3	TRBD2	NA	TGTGCCAGCAGCATAATAGCGGGGGGGCCAGCAGATACGCAGTATTTT	CASSIIAGGPADTQYF
TRBV9	TRBJ2-7	NA	NA	TGTGCCAGCAGCCCCCGACTCCTCAGCTCCTACGAGCAGTACTTC	CASSPRLLSSYEQYF
TRBV7-9	TRBJ2-3	NA	NA	TGTGCCAGCAGCCCGGGGACATTTACTAGCACAGATACGCAGTATTTT	CASSPGTFTSTDTQYF
TRBV4-3	TRBJ2-7	NA	NA	TGCGCCAGCAGCCAAGTCCTTCATAGTTCCTACGAGCAGTACTTC	CASSQVLHSSYEQYF
TRBV11-1	TRBJ1-1	TRBD1	NA	TGTGCCAGCAGCCCCGTCCAAGGGGGCGGAGGAACCACTGAAGCTTTCTTT	CASSPVQGGGGTTEAFF
TRBV11-1	TRBJ1-2	TRBD1	few	TGTGCCAGCAGTCAACAGGGGGCTGATGGCTACACCTTC	CASSQQGADGYTF
TRBV6-1	TRBJ2-1	NA	NA	TGTGCCAGCAGGGCCCGGGACAACCTCTACAATGAGCAGTTCTTC	CASRARDNLYNEQFF
TRBV28	TRBJ2-2	NA	NA	TGTGCCAGCAGTTTCGAACAGGGTACCGGGGAGCTGTTTTTT	CASSFEQGTGELFF
TRBV23-1	TRBJ1-1	NA	NA	TGCGCCAGCAGTCATCGGGGTGGCACTGAAGCTTTCTTT	CASSHRGGTEAFF
TRBV5-8	TRBJ2-3	NA	NA	TGTGCCAGCAGCTTCTTCCCCCCCGCGGGGACCACCACAGATACGCAGTATTTT	CASSFFPPAGTTTDTQYF
TRBV5-4	TRBJ2-7	NA	NA	TGTGCCAGCAGCTTGGGGGGGAGGGAGCAGTACTTC	CASSLGGREQYF
TRBV5-4	TRBJ2-5	NA	NA	TGTGCCAGCAGCGCCCCGACAGTCGGGGAGACCCAGTACTTC	CASSAPTVGETQYF
TRBV18	TRBJ1-1	TRBD1	NA	TGTGCCAGCTCACCACCGAACAGGGGGGACACTGAAGCTTTCTTT	CASSPPNRGDTEAFF
TRBV7-9	TRBJ1-2	NA	once	TGTGCCAGCAGCTTAGAAGGAGGCTATGGCTACACCTTC	CASSLEGGYGYTF
TRBV7-6	TRBJ1-2	NA	NA	TGTGCCAGCAGCCAAGATCTAGAAGGTGGCTACACCTTC	CASSQDLEGGYTF
TRBV13	TRBJ2-5	NA	NA	TGTGCCAGCAGCTTGATGCCGGGCCCCCTTCTGTGGGGAGGACAAGAGACCCAGTACTTC	CASSLMPGPLLWGGQETQYF
TRBV7-9	TRBJ2-2	NA	once	TGTGCCAGCAGCTTCACGGAGTCGAACACCGGGGAGCTGTTTTTT	CASSFTESNTGELFF
TRBV5-1	TRBJ2-1	NA	NA	TGCGCCAGCAGCTTAACAGACAATGAGCAGTTCTTC	CASSLTDNEQFF
TRBV5-4	TRBJ1-2	TRBD1	NA	TGTGCCAGCAGCCCCGTAGGGACAGGGTTTACTGGCTACACCTTC	CASSPVGTGFTGYTF
TRBV19	TRBJ2-7	TRBD1	NA	TGTGCCAGTAGTGGTGGGACAGGGGTCCCCTACGAGCAGTACTTC	CASSGGTGVPYEQYF
TRBV11-2	TRBJ2-1	TRBD1	once	TGTGCCAGCAGCTCAGGGGGCAGTTCCTACAATGAGCAGTTCTTC	CASSSGGSSYNEQFF
TRBV18	TRBJ1-1	NA	NA	TGTGCCAGCTCACCCGTGAGCAGGGCGAACACTGAAGCTTTCTTT	CASSPVSRANTEAFF
TRBV15	TRBJ2-2	NA	NA	TGTGCCACCAGCAGAGGGGGAGGGGGAATGAACACCGGGGAGCTGTTTTTT	CATSRGGGGMNTGELFF
TRBV27	TRBJ2-3	NA	NA	TGTGCCAGCAGTTTAAGGCGCGGGGTTAGCACAGATACGCAGTATTTT	CASSLRRGVSTDTQYF
TRBV7-8	TRBJ2-1	NA	NA	TGTGCCAGCAGCTTTCTAGGTCTTCTCTACAATGAGCAGTTCTTC	CASSFLGLLYNEQFF
TRBV6-5	TRBJ1-6	NA	NA	TGTGCCAGCAGTTACGACATAGATTCACCCCTCCACTTT	CASSYDIDSPLHF
TRBV19	TRBJ2-1	NA	NA	TGTGCCAGTACCCAATACGTGAGCTCCTACAATGAGCAGTTCTTC	CASTQYVSSYNEQFF
TRBV2	TRBJ1-2	NA	NA	TGTGCCAGCGGGGAGCGTCCGGCAGGCTACACCTTC	CASGERPAGYTF
TRBV6-5	TRBJ1-3	NA	NA	TGTGCCAGCACCGGGGGGGTCTCTGGAAACACCATATATTTT	CASTGGVSGNTIYF
TRBV11-1	TRBJ2-3	TRBD2	NA	TGTGCCAGCAGCTCGTCTCAGCGGGGGTCCCCTGACACAGATACGCAGTATTTT	CASSSSQRGSPDTDTQYF
TRBV20-1	TRBJ2-5	TRBD2	NA	TGCAGCGGGACTAGCGGAGAGACCCAGTACTTC	CSGTSGETQYF
TRBV6-1	TRBJ1-2	NA	few	TGTGCCAGCCTACTAGATCCTAACTATGGCTACACCTTC	CASLLDPNYGYTF
TRBV5-4	TRBJ2-7	NA	NA	TGTGCCAGCAGCTGGGGAGTAGGGGACACAAATACCGTCGAGCAGTACTTC	CASSWGVGDTNTVEQYF
TRBV7-6	TRBJ2-7	NA	NA	TGTGCCAGCAGCTTAGGTACTTACGAGCAGTACTTC	CASSLGTYEQYF
TRBV7-9	TRBJ1-5	TRBD1	NA	TGTGCCAGCAGCCAGACAGGGGCGGGGGATCAGCCCCAGCATTTT	CASSQTGAGDQPQHF
TRBV9	TRBJ1-1	NA	NA	TGTGCCAGCAGCTTTATCTCGGACGGGGAGGCTTTCTTT	CASSFISDGEAFF
TRBV5-5	TRBJ2-3	TRBD1	NA	TGTGCCAGCAGCCATTGGGACAGGGCCACAGATACGCAGTATTTT	CASSHWDRATDTQYF
TRBV27	TRBJ2-7	TRBD1	NA	TGTGCCAGCAGCCGGACCGGGACAGGGGCCTACGAGCAGTACTTC	CASSRTGTGAYEQYF
TRBV5-4	TRBJ1-4	TRBD1	NA	TGTGCCAGCAGCGGGTGGACAGGGAAACATGAAAAACTGTTTTTT	CASSGWTGKHEKLFF
TRBV18	TRBJ1-1	TRBD1	few	TGTGCCAGCTCACCACGCCAGGGGGCATCGAACACTGAAGCTTTCTTT	CASSPRQGASNTEAFF
TRBV19	TRBJ2-2	NA	NA	TGTGCCAGTAGTGGGCAGAACACCGGGGAGCTGTTTTTT	CASSGQNTGELFF